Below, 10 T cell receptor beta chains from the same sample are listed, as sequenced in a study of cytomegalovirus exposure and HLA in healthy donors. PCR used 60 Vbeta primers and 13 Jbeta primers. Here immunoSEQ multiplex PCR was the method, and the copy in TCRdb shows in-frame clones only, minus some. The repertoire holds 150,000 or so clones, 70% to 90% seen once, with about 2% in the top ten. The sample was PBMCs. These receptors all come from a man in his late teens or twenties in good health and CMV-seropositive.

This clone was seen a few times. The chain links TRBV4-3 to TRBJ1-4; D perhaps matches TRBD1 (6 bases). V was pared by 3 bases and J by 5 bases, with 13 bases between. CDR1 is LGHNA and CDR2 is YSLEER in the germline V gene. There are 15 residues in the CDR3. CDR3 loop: CASSQSSQGNEKLFF. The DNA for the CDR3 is TGCGCCAGCAGCCAGAGTAGTCAGGGGAATGAAAAACTGTTTTTT.

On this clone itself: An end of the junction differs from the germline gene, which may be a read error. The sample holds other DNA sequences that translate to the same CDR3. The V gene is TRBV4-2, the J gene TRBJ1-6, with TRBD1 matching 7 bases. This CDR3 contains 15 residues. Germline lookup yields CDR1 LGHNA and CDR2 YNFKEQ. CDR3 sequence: CASSQENRGESPLHF. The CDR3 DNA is TGTGCCAGTAGCCAAGAAAACAGGGGAGAGTCACCCCTCCACTTT.

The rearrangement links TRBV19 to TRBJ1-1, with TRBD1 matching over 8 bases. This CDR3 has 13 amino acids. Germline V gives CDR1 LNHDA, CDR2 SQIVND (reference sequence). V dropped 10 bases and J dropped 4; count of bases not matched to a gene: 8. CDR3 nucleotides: TGTGCCACTACAACACAGGGGGGCACTGAAGCTTTCTTT. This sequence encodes CATTTQGGTEAFF.

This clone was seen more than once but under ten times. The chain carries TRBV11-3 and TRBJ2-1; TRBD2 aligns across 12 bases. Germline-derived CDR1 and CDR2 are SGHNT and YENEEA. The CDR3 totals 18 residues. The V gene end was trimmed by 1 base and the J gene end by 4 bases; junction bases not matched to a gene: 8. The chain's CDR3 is CASSLGWASGGDYNEQFF. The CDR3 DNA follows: TGTGCCAGCAGCTTAGGCTGGGCTAGCGGGGGGGATTACAATGAGCAGTTCTTC. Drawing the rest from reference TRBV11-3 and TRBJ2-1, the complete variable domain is EAGVVQSPRYKIIEKKQPVAFWCNPISGHNTLYWYLQNLGQGPELLIRYENEEAVDDSQLPKDRFSAERLKGVDSTLKIQPAELGDSAVYLCASSLGWASGGDYNEQFFGPGTRLTVL.

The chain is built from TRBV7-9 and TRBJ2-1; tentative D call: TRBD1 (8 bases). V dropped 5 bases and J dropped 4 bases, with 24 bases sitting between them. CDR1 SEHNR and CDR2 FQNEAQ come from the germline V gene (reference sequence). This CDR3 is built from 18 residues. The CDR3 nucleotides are TGTGCCAGCAGCCCTAGCGGCCACCCGGGACAGGTTTACAATGAGCAGTTCTTC. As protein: CASSPSGHPGQVYNEQFF.

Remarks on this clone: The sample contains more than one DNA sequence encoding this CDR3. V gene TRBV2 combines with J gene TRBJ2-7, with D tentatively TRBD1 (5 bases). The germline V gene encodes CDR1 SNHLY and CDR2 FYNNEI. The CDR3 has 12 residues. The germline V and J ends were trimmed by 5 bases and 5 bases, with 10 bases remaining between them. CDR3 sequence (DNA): TGTGCCAGCAGTCCCCAGGGCAACGAGCAGTACTTC. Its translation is CASSPQGNEQYF.

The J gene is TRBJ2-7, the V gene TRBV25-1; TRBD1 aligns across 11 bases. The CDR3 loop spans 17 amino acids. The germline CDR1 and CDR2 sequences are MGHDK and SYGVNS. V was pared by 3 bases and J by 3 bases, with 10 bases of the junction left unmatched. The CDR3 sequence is CASSELNYGTGGYEQYF. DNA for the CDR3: TGTGCCAGCAGTGAGTTAAATTATGGGACAGGGGGCTACGAGCAGTACTTC.

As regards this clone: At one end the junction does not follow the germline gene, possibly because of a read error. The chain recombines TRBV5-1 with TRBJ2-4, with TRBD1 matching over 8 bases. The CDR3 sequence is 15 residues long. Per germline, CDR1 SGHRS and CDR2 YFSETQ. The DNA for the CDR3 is TGCGCCAGCAGCGGGGGATCAGGGGGCTCTAACAGTCAGTACTTC. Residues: CASSGGSGGSNSQYF.

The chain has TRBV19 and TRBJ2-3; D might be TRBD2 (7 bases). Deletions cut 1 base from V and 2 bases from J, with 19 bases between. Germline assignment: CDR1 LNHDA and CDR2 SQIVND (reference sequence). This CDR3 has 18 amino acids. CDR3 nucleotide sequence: TGTGCCAGTAGTATAGGGGGTTCGGGGGGCCGTAACACAGATACGCAGTATTTT. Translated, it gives CASSIGGSGGRNTDTQYF.

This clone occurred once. CDR3 protein: CASSDGVGTEAFF. The CDR3 nucleotides are TGTGCCAGCAGTGACGGGGTTGGCACTGAAGCTTTCTTT. J is TRBJ1-1 and V is TRBV25-1; D is ambiguous. The length of the CDR3 is 13 residues. Germline values: CDR1 MGHDK, CDR2 SYGVNS. V was clipped by 3 bases and J by 4 bases, with 9 bases between them.